This T cell receptor (beta chain) was recorded in a study of T cells expressing NK-cell markers. Study outcomes and limitations: In roughly 6 donors, dominant CD3+CD56+NKG2C+ clones formed about 1.0-7.5% of CD8+ cells. The study found these clonotypes also leading the CD3+CD56-NKG2C+ fraction in a few donors.

On this clonotype itself: Its antigen is currently unknown.

As the method of synthesis, 5'RACE template switching with UMIs yielded TCR beta cDNA. No DNA is given; TCRdb re-called the 5' RACE reads and lists each CDR3 protein once. Its listing shows roughly 160,000 distinct CDR3 sequences. This CDR3 contains 13 residues. CDR1 and CDR2 (germline): DFQATT, SNEGSKA (reference sequence). The chain links TRBV20-1 to TRBJ1-5. The sequenced sample was blood T cells: a sorted CD56 or NKG2C T cell subset, CD4+ or CD8+ T cells, or bulk PBMC T cells (not recorded which). This clonotype originated in a woman between 18 and 70 years old in good health. The CDR3 loop is CSVQGPSNQPQHF.